This T cell receptor (beta chain) was found in a study of cytomegalovirus exposure and HLA in healthy donors. The PCR made use of 60 Vbeta and 13 Jbeta primers. This table comes from immunoSEQ multiplex PCR, and its TCRdb copy is limited to in-frame clones, with some not included. Of more than 150,000 clones in the sample, about 80% are singletons; the top ten hold about 7.1%. The CDR3 is 15 amino acids. J gave up 8 bases and V 7 bases, and 11 bases lay outside the gene matches. Looked up from germline, CDR1 is LNHDA and CDR2 is SQIVND (reference sequence). Points from the study as a whole: Many donors carried some public TCRs, although rarity characterized most TCR sequences.

Turning to this clone: Its antigen remains unknown.

This clonotype originated in a woman aged 45-65 years in good health and CMV-seropositive. The sequencing input was PBMCs. The J gene is TRBJ2-1, the V gene TRBV19, with 10 nucleotides matching TRBD2. DNA for the CDR3: TGTGCCAGTAAAACTTCAGCGGGGGGGTTCCATGAGCAGTTCTTC. It codes for CASKTSAGGFHEQFF.